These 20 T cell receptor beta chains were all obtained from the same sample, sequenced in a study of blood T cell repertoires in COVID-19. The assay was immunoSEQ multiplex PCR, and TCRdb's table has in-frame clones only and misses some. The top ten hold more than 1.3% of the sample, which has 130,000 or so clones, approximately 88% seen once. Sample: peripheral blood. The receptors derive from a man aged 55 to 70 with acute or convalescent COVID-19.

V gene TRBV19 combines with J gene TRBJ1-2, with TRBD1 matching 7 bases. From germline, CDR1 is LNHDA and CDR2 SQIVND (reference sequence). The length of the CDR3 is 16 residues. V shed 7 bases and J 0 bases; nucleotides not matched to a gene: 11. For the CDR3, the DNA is TGTGCCAGTATCCCGACCCACAGGGGTACTAACTATGGCTACACCTTC. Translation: CASIPTHRGTNYGYTF.

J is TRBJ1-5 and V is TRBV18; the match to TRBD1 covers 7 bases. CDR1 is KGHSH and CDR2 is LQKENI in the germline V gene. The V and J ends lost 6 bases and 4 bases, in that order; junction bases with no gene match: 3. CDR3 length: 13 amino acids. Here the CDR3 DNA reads TGTGCCAGCTCTTCGGACAGGAATCAGCCCCAGCATTTT. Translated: CASSSDRNQPQHF.

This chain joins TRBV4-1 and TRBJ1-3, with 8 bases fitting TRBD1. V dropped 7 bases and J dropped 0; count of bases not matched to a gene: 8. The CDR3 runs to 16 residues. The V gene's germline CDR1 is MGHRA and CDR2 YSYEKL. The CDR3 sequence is CASNPRTGSSGNTIYF. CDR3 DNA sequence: TGCGCCAGCAACCCCAGGACAGGGTCCTCTGGAAACACCATATATTTT.

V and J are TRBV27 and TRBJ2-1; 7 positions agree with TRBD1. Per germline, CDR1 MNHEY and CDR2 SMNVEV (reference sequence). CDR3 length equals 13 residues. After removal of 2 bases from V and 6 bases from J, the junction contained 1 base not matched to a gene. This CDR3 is CASSLDRVNEQFF. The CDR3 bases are TGTGCCAGCAGTTTAGACAGGGTCAATGAGCAGTTCTTC.

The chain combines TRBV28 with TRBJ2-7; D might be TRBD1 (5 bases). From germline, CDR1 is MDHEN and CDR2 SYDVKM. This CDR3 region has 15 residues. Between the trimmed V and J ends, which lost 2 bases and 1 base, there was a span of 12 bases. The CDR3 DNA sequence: TGTGCCAGCAGTTTAATTTGGGCAGGGTCCTACGAGCAGTACTTC. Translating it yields CASSLIWAGSYEQYF.

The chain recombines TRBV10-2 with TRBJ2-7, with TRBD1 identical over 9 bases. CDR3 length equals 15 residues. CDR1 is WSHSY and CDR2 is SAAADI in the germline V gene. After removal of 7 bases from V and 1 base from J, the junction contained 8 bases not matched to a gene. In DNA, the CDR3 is TGCGCCAGCATCGGGACAGGGATGAGGTCCTACGAGCAGTACTTC. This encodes CASIGTGMRSYEQYF.

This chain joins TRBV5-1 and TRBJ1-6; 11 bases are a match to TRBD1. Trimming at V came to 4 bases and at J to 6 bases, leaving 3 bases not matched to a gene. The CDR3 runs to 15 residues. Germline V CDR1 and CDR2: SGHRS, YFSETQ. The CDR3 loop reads CASSAGTGGNSPLHF. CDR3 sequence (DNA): TGCGCCAGCAGCGCGGGGACAGGGGGTAATTCACCCCTCCACTTT.

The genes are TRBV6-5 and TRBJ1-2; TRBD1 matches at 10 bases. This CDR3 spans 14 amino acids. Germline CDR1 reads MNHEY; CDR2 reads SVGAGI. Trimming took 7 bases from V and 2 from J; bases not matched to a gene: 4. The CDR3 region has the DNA TGTGCCAGCAACCCGACAGGGGGCAACTATGGCTACACCTTC. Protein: CASNPTGGNYGYTF.

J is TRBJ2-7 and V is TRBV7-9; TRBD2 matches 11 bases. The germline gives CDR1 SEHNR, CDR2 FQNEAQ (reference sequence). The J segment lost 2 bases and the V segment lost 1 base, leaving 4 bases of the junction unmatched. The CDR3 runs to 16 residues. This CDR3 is CASSLGGLAVPYEQYF. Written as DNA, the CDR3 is TGTGCCAGCAGCTTAGGGGGACTAGCGGTCCCCTACGAGCAGTACTTC.

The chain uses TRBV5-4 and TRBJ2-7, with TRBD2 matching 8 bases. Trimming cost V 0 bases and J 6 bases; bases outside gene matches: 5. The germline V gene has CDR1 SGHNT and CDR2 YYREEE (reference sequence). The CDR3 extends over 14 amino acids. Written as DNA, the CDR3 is TGTGCCAGCAGCTTGGGTAGCGGGGCGCCCGAGCAGTACTTC. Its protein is CASSLGSGAPEQYF.

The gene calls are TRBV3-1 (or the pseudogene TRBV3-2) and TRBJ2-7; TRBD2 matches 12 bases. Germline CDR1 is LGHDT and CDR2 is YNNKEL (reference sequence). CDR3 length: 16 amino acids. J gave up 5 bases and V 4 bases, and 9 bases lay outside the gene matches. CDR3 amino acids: CASSPLAGGPYHEQYF. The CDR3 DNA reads TGTGCCAGCAGCCCGCTAGCGGGAGGGCCCTATCACGAGCAGTACTTC.

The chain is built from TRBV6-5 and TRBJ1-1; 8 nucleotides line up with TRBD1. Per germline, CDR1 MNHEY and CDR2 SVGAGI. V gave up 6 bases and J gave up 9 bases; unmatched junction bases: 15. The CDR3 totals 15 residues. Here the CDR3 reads CASSTYGQGEWKAFF. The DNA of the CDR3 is TGTGCCAGCAGCACTTACGGACAGGGTGAGTGGAAAGCTTTCTTT.

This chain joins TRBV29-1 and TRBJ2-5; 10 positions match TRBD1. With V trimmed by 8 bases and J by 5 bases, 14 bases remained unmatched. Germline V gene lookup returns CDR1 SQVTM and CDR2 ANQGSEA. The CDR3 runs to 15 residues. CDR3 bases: TGCAGCACAAATAAGGGGGGACAGGGGAAGGAGACCCAGTACTTC. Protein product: CSTNKGGQGKETQYF. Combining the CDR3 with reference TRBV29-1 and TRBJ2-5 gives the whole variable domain SAVISQKPSRDICQRGTSLTIQCQVDSQVTMMFWYRQQPGQSLTLIATANQGSEATYESGFVIDKFPISRPNLTFSTLTVSNMSPEDSSIYLCSTNKGGQGKETQYFGPGTRLLVL.

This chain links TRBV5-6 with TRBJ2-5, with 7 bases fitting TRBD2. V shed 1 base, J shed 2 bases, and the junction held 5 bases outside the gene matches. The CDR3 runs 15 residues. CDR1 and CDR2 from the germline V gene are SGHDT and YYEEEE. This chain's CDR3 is CASSLLAGVQETQYF. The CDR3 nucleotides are TGTGCCAGCAGCTTGCTGGCGGGGGTACAAGAGACCCAGTACTTC.

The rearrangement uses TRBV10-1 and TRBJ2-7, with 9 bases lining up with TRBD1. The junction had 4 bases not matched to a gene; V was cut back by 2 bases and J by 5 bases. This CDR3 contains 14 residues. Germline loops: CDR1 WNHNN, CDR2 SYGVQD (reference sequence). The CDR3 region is CASSEAGQGHEQYF. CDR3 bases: TGCGCCAGCAGTGAGGCGGGACAGGGCCACGAGCAGTACTTC.

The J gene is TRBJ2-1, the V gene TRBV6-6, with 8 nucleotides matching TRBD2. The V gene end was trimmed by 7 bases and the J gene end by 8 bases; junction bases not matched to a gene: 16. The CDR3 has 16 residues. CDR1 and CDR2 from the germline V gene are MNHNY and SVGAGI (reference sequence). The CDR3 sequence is CASTPLGLGVGDEQFF. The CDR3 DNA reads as TGTGCCAGCACCCCCCTGGGACTAGGAGTAGGGGATGAGCAGTTCTTC.

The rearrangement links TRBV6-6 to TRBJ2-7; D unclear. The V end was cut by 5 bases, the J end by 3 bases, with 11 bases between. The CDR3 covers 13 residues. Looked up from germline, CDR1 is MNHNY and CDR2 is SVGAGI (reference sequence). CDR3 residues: CASSLARNYEQYF. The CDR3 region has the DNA TGTGCCAGCAGTCTGGCGAGGAACTACGAGCAGTACTTC.

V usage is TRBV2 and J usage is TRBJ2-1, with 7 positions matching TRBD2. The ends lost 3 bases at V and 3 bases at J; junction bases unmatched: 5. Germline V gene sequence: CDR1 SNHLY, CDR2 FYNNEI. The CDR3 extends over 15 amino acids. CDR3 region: CASSERGGFYNEQFF. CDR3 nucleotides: TGTGCCAGCAGTGAGAGGGGAGGGTTCTACAATGAGCAGTTCTTC. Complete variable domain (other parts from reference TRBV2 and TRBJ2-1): EPEVTQTPSHQVTQMGQEVILRCVPISNHLYFYWYRQILGQKVEFLVSFYNNEISEKSEIFDDQFSVERPDGSNFTLKIRSTKLEDSAMYFCASSERGGFYNEQFFGPGTRLTVL.

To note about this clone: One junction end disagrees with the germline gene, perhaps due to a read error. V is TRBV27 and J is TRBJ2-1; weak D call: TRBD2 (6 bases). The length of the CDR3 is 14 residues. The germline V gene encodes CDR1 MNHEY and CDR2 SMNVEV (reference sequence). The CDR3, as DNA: TGTGCCAGCACTAGACTAGTCTCCGACAATGAGCAGTTCTTC. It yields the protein CASTRLVSDNEQFF.

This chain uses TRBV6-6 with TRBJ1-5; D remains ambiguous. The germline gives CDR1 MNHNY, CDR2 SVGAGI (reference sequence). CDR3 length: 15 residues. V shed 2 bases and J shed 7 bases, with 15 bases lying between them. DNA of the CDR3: TGTGCCAGCAGTTACAATCCGGACTCTGACCAGCCCCAGCATTTT. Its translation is CASSYNPDSDQPQHF.